This entry describes one TCR beta chain. Its antigen is as yet unknown. The CDR3 runs to 11 residues. The J segment lost 7 bases and the V segment lost 5 bases, leaving 4 bases of the junction unmatched. CDR1 is GTSNPN and CDR2 is SVGIG in the germline V gene (reference sequence). This specimen belongs to a study of cytomegalovirus exposure and HLA in healthy donors. Study-wide points: The study designated 160 or so TCR beta chains cytomegalovirus-associated. Presence/absence analyses took donor sequencing depth as roughly uniform. Links to common viral pathogens appeared, in a later analysis, for several of the most significant clusters. Rarity marked most TCR sequences, yet some public TCRs occurred in many donors.

In the PCR, 60 Vbeta and 13 Jbeta primers were used. Profiling relied on immunoSEQ multiplex PCR, and the TCRdb table lists in-frame clones only, not all of them. This table has about 170,000 clones, about 79% appearing once. The chain combines TRBV30 with TRBJ2-5, with 7 bases lining up with TRBD1. Sequencing used PBMCs. This receptor was identified in a woman between 50 and 59 years old in good health and CMV-seronegative. The CDR3 region has the DNA TGTGCCTGGGAGGGGGCTGTGACCCAGTACTTC. Its protein is CAWEGAVTQYF.